Listed here are 13 T cell receptor beta chains from one sample, sequenced in a study of read filtering for tumor transcriptome and immune sequencing. The library was built from 400 ng RNA with molecular barcoded adaptors for alpha/delta and beta/gamma chains. From the reads, TCRdb called clonotypes with MiXCR, one entry per CDR3 protein. This table holds some 30,000 distinct CDR3 sequences, about a fifth found once. What was sequenced was a population of CD138-negative cells sorted from bone marrow. The receptors come from a donor aged 40 or older with multiple myeloma.

This clonotype has at least ten counts. This chain connects TRBV4-1 to TRBJ2-3; 7 bases match TRBD2. Germline CDR1 is MGHRA and CDR2 is YSYEKL. The CDR3 spans 14 residues. Trimming at V came to 4 bases and at J to 2 bases, leaving 3 bases not matched to a gene. This chain's CDR3 is CASSPGGFTDTQYF. DNA of the CDR3: TGCGCCAGCAGCCCCGGGGGGTTCACAGATACGCAGTATTTT.

Concerning this clonotype: Possible read error: a much larger clone is one base away. The DNA of the CDR3 is TGTGCCACCGGCAGCCCATTACGGGGAGAGACCCAGTACTTC. Its protein is CATGSPLRGETQYF. The chain recombines TRBV15 with TRBJ2-5, with a tentative D call TRBD2 (5 bases). Per the germline V gene, CDR1 is LNHNV and CDR2 is YYDKDF (reference sequence). The CDR3 loop spans 14 amino acids.

The chain has TRBV24-1 and TRBJ1-3; no definite D call. Trimming left V 3 bases short and J 9 bases short, with 20 bases between. CDR1 KGHDR and CDR2 SFDVKD come from the germline V gene. The CDR3 consists of 16 residues. Here the CDR3 reads CATSDLRLHSGSTIYF. The DNA for the CDR3 is TGTGCCACCAGTGATCTGAGACTACACTCTGGGAGCACCATATATTTT.

The V call is TRBV7-8, the J call TRBJ1-1, with a possible D match to TRBD1 (5 bases). The CDR3 is 15 residues long. Germline assignment: CDR1 SGHVS and CDR2 FQNEAQ. V lost 1 base to trimming and J lost 6 bases, with 15 bases between them. The CDR3 sequence: CASSLGESRDAEAFF. In DNA form, the CDR3 reads TGTGCCAGCAGCTTAGGGGAGAGCAGGGACGCTGAAGCTTTCTTT.

This clonotype was detected many times. This chain connects TRBV10-3 to TRBJ2-7, with D possibly called TRBD1 or TRBD2 (5 bases each). Germline-derived CDR1 and CDR2 are ENHRY and SYGVKD. V lost 8 bases to trimming and J lost 2 bases, with 10 bases between them. CDR3 length: 12 residues. The CDR3 nucleotides read TGTGCCATCGGGGACGGCGCCTACGAGCAGTACTTC. Its protein product is CAIGDGAYEQYF.

The sample holds many counts of this clonotype. The genes are TRBV20-1 and TRBJ2-1; 7 nucleotides line up with TRBD1. The CDR3 sequence is 13 residues long. The V segment lost 5 bases and the J segment 8 bases; nucleotides outside the gene matches: 9. Germline V gives CDR1 DFQATT, CDR2 SNEGSKA (reference sequence). The CDR3 DNA sequence: TGCAGTGCTCGAAGGACAGGAGGTGATGAGCAGTTCTTC. Amino acid sequence: CSARRTGGDEQFF.

The table lists this clonotype with a few counts. The J gene is TRBJ1-2, the V gene TRBV30; D may be TRBD1 (5 bases). The CDR3 has 14 amino acids. The V end lost 5 bases, the J end lost 0 bases, and 13 bases lay between the germline ends. Germline V gene data show CDR1 as GTSNPN and CDR2 as SVGIG (reference sequence). The CDR3: CAWSEGSANYGYTF. The CDR3 DNA reads TGTGCCTGGTCTGAGGGGTCAGCTAACTATGGCTACACCTTC. The complete variable domain, with remaining parts taken from reference TRBV30 and TRBJ1-2, reads SQTIHQWPATLVQPVGSPLSLECTVEGTSNPNLYWYRQAAGRGLQLLFYSVGIGQISSEVPQNLSASRPQDRQFILSSKKLLLSDSGFYLCAWSEGSANYGYTFGSGTRLTVV.

This clonotype was picked up many times. V is TRBV7-6 and J is TRBJ2-2, with 7 bases fitting TRBD2. CDR1 is SGHVS and CDR2 is FNYEAQ in the germline V gene. V shed 0 bases, J shed 0 bases, and the junction held 1 base outside the gene matches. The CDR3 sequence is 16 residues long. The CDR3 loop reads CASSLALAANTGELFF. CDR3 in DNA: TGTGCCAGCAGCTTAGCGCTAGCGGCGAACACCGGGGAGCTGTTTTTT.

About this clonotype: One end of the junction fails to match germline, which may point to a read error. This chain uses TRBV7-6 with TRBJ2-7; D perhaps matches TRBD1 (5 bases). The germline V gene encodes CDR1 SGHVS and CDR2 FNYEAQ. This CDR3 is built from 14 residues. CDR3 residues: CASSSQVSCYEQYF. CDR3 bases: TGTGCCAGCAGCTCACAGGTAAGCTGCTACGAACAGTACTTC.

The CDR3 region is CASRAPGQGQRQYF. The CDR3 DNA is TGTGCCAGCAGAGCACCGGGACAGGGGCAACGGCAGTACTTC. The chain carries TRBV28 and TRBJ2-7, with 10 bases aligning to TRBD1. The CDR3 runs to 14 residues. The germline V gene encodes CDR1 MDHEN and CDR2 SYDVKM. With V trimmed by 6 bases and J by 9 bases, 11 bases remained unmatched.

This clonotype was detected many times. The V and J genes are TRBV20-1 and TRBJ2-5, with 7 bases matching TRBD1. With V trimmed by 0 bases and J by 9 bases, 10 bases remained unmatched. The CDR3 spans 14 residues. Germline assignment: CDR1 DFQATT and CDR2 SNEGSKA (reference sequence). The CDR3 region is CSARDEGQLLAQYF. CDR3 DNA sequence: TGCAGTGCTAGAGATGAGGGACAGCTTTTGGCCCAGTACTTC.

In this sample, this clonotype turned up many times. The chain is built from TRBV20-1 and TRBJ2-5; 7 nucleotides agree with TRBD2. In germline, CDR1 is DFQATT, CDR2 SNEGSKA (reference sequence). This CDR3 contains 12 residues. CDR3 sequence reads: CRGGTTQETQYF. CDR3 in DNA: TGCAGGGGGGGGACCACCCAAGAGACCCAGTACTTC.

This clonotype occurred many times. This chain connects TRBV9 to TRBJ2-3; 7 positions agree with TRBD2. The junction had 7 bases not matched to a gene; V was cut back by 2 bases and J by 4 bases. Germline V gives CDR1 SGDLS, CDR2 YYNGEE. CDR3 length: 15 amino acids. CDR3 coding DNA: TGTGCCAGCAGCGTCCTCGCGGGAGTCGCAGATACGCAGTATTTT. Translation gives CASSVLAGVADTQYF.